One and the same sample provided the 10 T cell receptor beta chains below, sequenced in a study of control samples from healthy donors and cancer patients. The repertoire was sequenced with immunoSEQ multiplex PCR; TCRdb's copy has only in-frame clones and lacks some. The data hold about 50,000 clones, with roughly 92% observed a single time. Sequencing was carried out using PBMCs. The receptors stem from a young man with colorectal cancer.

V usage is TRBV11-2 and J usage is TRBJ1-2; 8 bases are a match to TRBD1. The CDR3 loop spans 15 amino acids. The J segment lost 5 bases and the V segment lost 2 bases, leaving 7 bases of the junction unmatched. Germline lookup yields CDR1 SGHAT and CDR2 FQNNGV. CDR3 bases: TGTGCCAGCAGCTTAAAGCAGGGGGCCCCTTATGGCTACACCTTC. Translated, it gives CASSLKQGAPYGYTF.

In its sample, this clone was seen a few times. V is TRBV5-1 and J is TRBJ2-1; possible D gene TRBD1, 6 bases. Trimming shortened V by 4 bases and J by 8 bases, and 19 bases separated the two germline ends. This CDR3 spans 15 amino acids. CDR1 SGHRS and CDR2 YFSETQ come from the germline V gene. The CDR3 region has the DNA TGCGCCAGCAGCCCCGGGACATCCCTTGAGCATGAGCAGTTCTTC. Amino acids: CASSPGTSLEHEQFF. Using reference TRBV5-1 and TRBJ2-1 for the parts outside the CDR3, the full variable domain is KAGVTQTPRYLIKTRGQQVTLSCSPISGHRSVSWYQQTPGQGLQFLFEYFSETQRNKGNFPGRFSGRQFSNSRSEMNVSTLELGDSALYLCASSPGTSLEHEQFFGPGTRLTVL.

The chain couples TRBV24-1 to TRBJ1-2; maybe TRBD1 (5 bases). This CDR3 comprises 15 residues. CDR1 and CDR2 from the germline V gene are KGHDR and SFDVKD. The V and J ends lost 2 bases and 4 bases respectively, with 13 bases between them. The CDR3 spells CATSDSSREFYGYTF. The CDR3 region has the DNA TGTGCCACCAGTGATTCGTCCAGGGAATTCTATGGCTACACCTTC.

This chain uses TRBV14 with TRBJ1-2; D is unresolved. V shed 2 bases and J shed 6 bases, with 7 bases lying between them. The length of the CDR3 is 12 residues. Germline V CDR1 and CDR2: SGHDN, FVKESK. CDR3 DNA sequence: TGTGCCAGCAGCCAAATGAACCATGGCTACACCTTC. It encodes CASSQMNHGYTF.

The chain employs TRBV5-4 and TRBJ1-1, with D uncertain. CDR1 SGHNT and CDR2 YYREEE come from the germline V gene (reference sequence). CDR3 length: 15 amino acids. V was shortened by 0 bases and J by 0 bases, with 9 bases between the two germline ends. CDR3 protein: CASSLDLYVNTEAFF. The CDR3 DNA reads TGTGCCAGCAGCTTGGATTTGTACGTGAACACTGAAGCTTTCTTT.

The gene calls are TRBV10-3 and TRBJ2-2; possibly TRBD1 for D (6 bases). The germline V gene encodes CDR1 ENHRY and CDR2 SYGVKD. The CDR3 sequence is 14 residues long. Trimming removed 5 bases from V and 2 bases from J, with 9 bases in between. CDR3 nucleotides: TGTGCCATCAGTTACAGGGCTAACACCGGGGAGCTGTTTTTT. Translation gives CAISYRANTGELFF.

This sequence joins TRBV5-6 and TRBJ1-1; tentative D call: TRBD1 (6 bases). Trimming removed 5 bases from V and 1 base from J, with 18 bases in between. The CDR3 is made up of 16 amino acids. The V gene's germline CDR1 is SGHDT and CDR2 YYEEEE. The CDR3 loop reads CASRPGHHSRNTEAFF. In DNA form, the CDR3 reads TGTGCCAGCAGACCGGGACATCACTCGAGGAACACTGAAGCTTTCTTT.

The chain recombines TRBV3-1 (or the pseudogene TRBV3-2) with TRBJ1-1; 9 bases line up with TRBD1. The V and J ends lost 1 base and 3 bases, in that order; junction bases with no gene match: 6. Germline CDR1 reads LGHDT; CDR2 reads YNNKEL (reference sequence). The CDR3 consists of 16 residues. The CDR3 DNA sequence: TGTGCCAGCAGCCAAGTATACAGGGGGCGAGACACTGAAGCTTTCTTT. This sequence encodes CASSQVYRGRDTEAFF.

The gene calls are TRBV19 and TRBJ1-1, with a possible D match to TRBD1 (6 bases). V was trimmed by 6 bases and J by 4 bases, leaving 21 bases between them. CDR3 size: 16 residues. The germline V gene has CDR1 LNHDA and CDR2 SQIVND (reference sequence). CDR3 bases: TGTGCCAGTAGCGGGAGGGCAGGGGTGGGCGGCACTGAAGCTTTCTTT. This translates into CASSGRAGVGGTEAFF. The whole variable domain, remainder taken from reference TRBV19 and TRBJ1-1, is DGGITQSPKYLFRKEGQNVTLSCEQNLNHDAMYWYRQDPGQGLRLIYYSQIVNDFQKGDIAEGYSVSREKKESFPLTVTSAQKNPTAFYLCASSGRAGVGGTEAFFGQGTRLTVV.

This clone was counted only a few times. The chain links TRBV4-3 to TRBJ1-6; tentative D call: TRBD1 (5 bases). CDR3 size: 16 residues. Germline assignment: CDR1 LGHNA and CDR2 YSLEER. Trimming pared 0 bases from V and 8 bases from J, leaving 14 bases between. The CDR3 loop reads CASSQDVGTAYSPLHF. DNA of the CDR3: TGCGCCAGCAGCCAAGATGTAGGGACGGCTTATTCACCCCTCCACTTT.